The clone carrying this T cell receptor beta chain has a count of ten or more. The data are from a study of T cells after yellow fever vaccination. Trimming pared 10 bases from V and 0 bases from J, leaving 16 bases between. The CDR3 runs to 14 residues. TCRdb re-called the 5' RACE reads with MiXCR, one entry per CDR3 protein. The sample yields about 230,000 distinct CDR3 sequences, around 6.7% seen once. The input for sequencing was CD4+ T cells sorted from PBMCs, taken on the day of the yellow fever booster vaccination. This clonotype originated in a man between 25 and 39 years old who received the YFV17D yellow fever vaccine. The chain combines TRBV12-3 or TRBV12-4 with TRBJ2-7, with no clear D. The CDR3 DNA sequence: TGTGCCACGAAGACTGACTTTAGCTCCTACGAGCAGTACTTC. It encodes CATKTDFSSYEQYF.